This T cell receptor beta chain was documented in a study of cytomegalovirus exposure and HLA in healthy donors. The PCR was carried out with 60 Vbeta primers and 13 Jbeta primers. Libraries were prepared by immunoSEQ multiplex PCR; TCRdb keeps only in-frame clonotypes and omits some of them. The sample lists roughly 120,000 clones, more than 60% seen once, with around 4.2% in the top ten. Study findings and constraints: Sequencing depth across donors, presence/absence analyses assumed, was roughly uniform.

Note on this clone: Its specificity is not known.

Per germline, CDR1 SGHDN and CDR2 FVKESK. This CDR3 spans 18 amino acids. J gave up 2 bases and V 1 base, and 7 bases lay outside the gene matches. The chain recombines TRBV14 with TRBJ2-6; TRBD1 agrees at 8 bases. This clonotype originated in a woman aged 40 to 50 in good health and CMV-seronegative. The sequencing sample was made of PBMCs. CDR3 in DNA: TGTGCCAGCAGCCAAGTGGGACAGGACCTGACTGGGGCCAACGTCCTGACTTTC. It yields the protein CASSQVGQDLTGANVLTF.